Listed here are 18 T cell receptor beta chains from one sample, sequenced in a study of blood T cells in healthy people across ages. Primed by a sample-barcoded 5' primer and a J-beta primer mix, a second PCR proceeded for roughly 6 to 12 cycles. TCRdb reanalysed the 5' RACE reads using MiXCR and keeps one entry per CDR3 protein. This sample has 850,000 or so distinct CDR3 sequences; 29% occur once, and the top ten carry 15% to 20%. The material sequenced was blood. The receptors shown here come from a woman of 80 years or more in good health.

This clonotype was picked up a small number of times. This sequence joins TRBV7-2 and TRBJ2-5; D is possibly TRBD1 (6 bases). The V and J ends lost 5 bases and 2 bases respectively, with 15 bases between them. CDR1 is SGHTA, CDR2 FQGNSA, per germline. The CDR3 runs 15 residues. CDR3 nucleotides: TGTGCCAGCAGCCGGGGCAGGGGAACGCAAGAGACCCAGTACTTC. Its translation is CASSRGRGTQETQYF.

This clonotype was detected many times. The chain couples TRBV14 to TRBJ2-3; possibly TRBD2 for D (5 bases). The CDR3 covers 11 residues. V was cut by 4 bases and J by 6 bases, with 5 bases left in between. The germline gives CDR1 SGHDN, CDR2 FVKESK. The CDR3 bases are TGTGCCAGCAGCCGGGAGGATACGCAGTATTTT. This gives the protein CASSREDTQYF.

This clonotype was observed a few times. This may stem from a read error, because a much larger clone lies one nucleotide away. The chain joins TRBV12-3 or TRBV12-4 to TRBJ2-5, with TRBD2 identical over 13 bases. The length of the CDR3 is 16 residues. V was pared by 11 bases and J by 5 bases, with 14 bases of the junction left unmatched. The CDR3 DNA is TGTGCCTGCACGCTACTAGCGGGGGGGCCCGGGGAGACCCAGTACTTC. Its translation is CACTLLAGGPGETQYF.

The chain employs TRBV12-3 or TRBV12-4 and TRBJ2-3; D may be TRBD1 (5 bases). This CDR3 is built from 15 residues. V was clipped by 6 bases and J by 0 bases, with 13 bases between them. The CDR3 DNA reads TGTGCCAGCAGCCAGGGCGAACTTAGCACAGATACGCAGTATTTT. Translation gives CASSQGELSTDTQYF.

The chain recombines TRBV18 with TRBJ2-1; 7 bases agree with TRBD2. The J call may be faulty, since TRBJ2-7 better matches the DNA end. Germline loops: CDR1 KGHSH, CDR2 LQKENI. This CDR3 spans 18 amino acids. CDR3 sequence (DNA): TGTGCCAGCTCACCACCCCGGGCAAGCGGGGACCCCTACAATGAGCAGTACTTC. Encoded protein: CASSPPRASGDPYNEQYF.

This chain links TRBV7-2 with TRBJ2-2; D is unclear. Trimming stripped 0 bases from V and 3 bases from J, with 8 bases between. This CDR3 has 15 residues. The germline V gene has CDR1 SGHTA and CDR2 FQGNSA. CDR3 nucleotide sequence: TGTGCCAGCAGCTTAGCGAGGTTCGACACCGGGGAGCTGTTTTTT. This encodes CASSLARFDTGELFF.

This rearrangement joins TRBV19 to TRBJ1-2; 8 bases fit TRBD1. The CDR3 runs 14 residues. Germline CDR1 is LNHDA and CDR2 is SQIVND (reference sequence). The V segment lost 10 bases and the J segment 1 base; nucleotides outside the gene matches: 8. CDR3 amino acids: CATSGQESNYGYTF. CDR3 bases: TGTGCCACCTCGGGACAGGAGAGTAACTATGGCTACACCTTC. Filled out from reference TRBV19 and TRBJ1-2, the complete variable domain reads DGGITQSPKYLFRKEGQNVTLSCEQNLNHDAMYWYRQDPGQGLRLIYYSQIVNDFQKGDIAEGYSVSREKKESFPLTVTSAQKNPTAFYLCATSGQESNYGYTFGSGTRLTVV.

This clonotype has only a few counts. CDR3 region: CSARDLFRMDEKLFF. Here the CDR3 DNA reads TGCAGTGCTAGAGATCTTTTTCGAATGGATGAAAAACTGTTTTTT. The chain is built from TRBV20-1 and TRBJ1-4, with no clear D. Trimming stripped 0 bases from V and 6 bases from J, with 14 bases between. CDR1 and CDR2 (germline): DFQATT, SNEGSKA (reference sequence). The CDR3 is made up of 15 amino acids.

This clonotype has ten or more counts. Compared with germline, one end of the junction differs, possibly owing to a read error. This chain connects TRBV5-1 to TRBJ2-3; 7 bases agree with TRBD1. The CDR3 sequence is 14 residues long. Germline V gene data show CDR1 as SGHRS and CDR2 as YFSETQ. The CDR3 sequence is CASSPGTATDTQYF. Written as DNA, the CDR3 is TGTGCCAGCAGCCCGGGGACAGCCACAGATACGCAGTATTTT.

V usage is TRBV28 and J usage is TRBJ1-1, with D possibly TRBD1 on 5 matching bases. The CDR3 runs 15 residues. V was trimmed by 3 bases and J by 4 bases, leaving 15 bases between them. The V gene's germline CDR1 is MDHEN and CDR2 SYDVKM. The DNA for the CDR3 is TGTGCCAGCAGTTTGGATTTTCGGGGGTTCACTGAAGCTTTCTTT. It is translated as CASSLDFRGFTEAFF.

About this clonotype itself: A much larger clone lies a single base off, so this may be a read error. The chain joins TRBV12-3 or TRBV12-4 to TRBJ1-4, with TRBD1 matching 8 bases. The CDR3 contains 15 residues. Trimming cost V 3 bases and J 7 bases; bases outside gene matches: 7. The CDR3 nucleotides are TGTGCCAGCAGTTTGGACACAGGGGGAAGTGAAAAACTGTTTTTT. This sequence encodes CASSLDTGGSEKLFF.

In regard to this clonotype: This may be a read error: a much more frequent sequence differs by one nucleotide. The rearrangement uses TRBV20-1 and TRBJ2-7, with a possible D match to TRBD2 (5 bases). This CDR3 region has 14 residues. CDR1 is DFQATT and CDR2 is SNEGSKA in the germline V gene (reference sequence). The ends were cut back, 4 bases at V and 0 bases at J, with 13 bases in the middle. CDR3 DNA sequence: TGCAGTGCTAAAAGGTGGAGGACCTCCTACGAGCAGTACTTC. Amino acid sequence: CSAKRWRTSYEQYF.

The rearrangement uses TRBV19 and TRBJ2-5, with TRBD1 matching 7 bases. The DNA end is a closer match to TRBJ2-4, so the J assignment may be wrong. In germline, CDR1 is LNHDA, CDR2 SQIVND (reference sequence). The CDR3 extends over 15 amino acids. The CDR3 sequence is CASLQGGYGKNIQYF. CDR3 coding DNA: TGTGCCAGTCTTCAAGGGGGCTATGGCAAAAACATTCAGTACTTC.

Comment on this clonotype: Since a much larger clone is just one base distant, this may be a read error. The rearrangement links TRBV20-1 to TRBJ1-2; D is undetermined. This CDR3 spans 14 amino acids. Germline V gene data show CDR1 as DFQATT and CDR2 as SNEGSKA (reference sequence). Here the CDR3 reads CSSRGLQRNYGYTF. In DNA form, the CDR3 reads TGCAGTTCTAGAGGCCTACAGAGAAACTATGGCTACACCTTC.

V is TRBV10-3 and J is TRBJ1-2, with unresolved D. V shed 3 bases and J shed 6 bases, with 14 bases lying between them. CDR3 length: 14 residues. From germline, CDR1 is ENHRY and CDR2 SYGVKD. This chain's CDR3 is CAISEDISPHGYTF. The DNA of the CDR3 is TGTGCCATCAGTGAAGACATCAGTCCGCATGGCTACACCTTC.

This clonotype was seen ten or more times. The V gene is TRBV24-1, the J gene TRBJ2-5; D may be TRBD2 (7 bases). CDR1 is KGHDR, CDR2 SFDVKD, per germline. The CDR3 loop spans 16 amino acids. The V end lost 0 bases, the J end lost 7 bases, and 17 bases lay between the germline ends. The CDR3 DNA sequence: TGTGCCACCAGTGATTTGCGGACAGACTCGGGAGGGACCCAGTACTTC. Translation: CATSDLRTDSGGTQYF.

Ten or more counts support this clonotype. This chain joins TRBV7-9 and TRBJ2-1; D tentatively reads TRBD1 or TRBD2 (6 bases each). The V end was cut by 5 bases, the J end by 9 bases, with 23 bases between. The germline gives CDR1 SEHNR, CDR2 FQNEAQ (reference sequence). This CDR3 contains 16 residues. The CDR3 is CASSKSNVVGGGEQFF. DNA for the CDR3: TGTGCCAGCAGCAAATCAAATGTTGTAGGGGGAGGTGAGCAGTTCTTC.

The sample holds many counts of this clonotype. The rearrangement joins TRBV12-3 or TRBV12-4 to TRBJ1-4; D possibly corresponds to TRBD1 (5 bases). Trimming pared 6 bases from V and 7 bases from J, leaving 21 bases between. The CDR3 is 16 amino acids. DNA for the CDR3: TGTGCCAGCAGCCTCGGGGGGGGTCTCACGGGTGAAAAACTGTTTTTT. Its protein is CASSLGGGLTGEKLFF.